Shown below are 4 T cell receptor beta chains from a single sample sequenced in a study of blood T cell repertoires in COVID-19. Measured with immunoSEQ multiplex PCR; TCRdb has only the in-frame clones, and not every one. The sample records some 240,000 clones, roughly 75% being singletons. Specimen: peripheral blood. These receptors were obtained from a woman aged 70-85 years with acute or convalescent COVID-19.

The V call is TRBV4-2, the J call TRBJ2-7; TRBD2 agrees at 14 bases. Trimming cost V 2 bases and J 4 bases; bases outside gene matches: 13. The CDR3 consists of 19 residues. CDR1 LGHNA and CDR2 YNFKEQ come from the germline V gene. CDR3 in DNA: TGTGCCAGCAGCCAATCTATCTCGGGACTAGCGGGGGTATCTTACGAGCAGTACTTC. This codes for CASSQSISGLAGVSYEQYF.

CDR3 DNA: TGTGCCAGCAGAGATAGCGGGGGCTACTCCTACGAGCAGTACTTC. Translated, it gives CASRDSGGYSYEQYF. The chain employs TRBV6-6 and TRBJ2-7; 9 positions agree with TRBD2. V gave up 6 bases and J gave up 0 bases; unmatched junction bases: 6. The germline V gene has CDR1 MNHNY and CDR2 SVGAGI (reference sequence). The CDR3 has 15 residues.

The rearrangement links TRBV7-3 to TRBJ2-1, with TRBD1 matching 8 bases. The CDR3 loop spans 14 amino acids. The germline CDR1 and CDR2 sequences are SGHTA and FQGTGA. The J segment lost 9 bases and the V segment lost 4 bases, leaving 8 bases of the junction unmatched. The CDR3 here is CASSSPQGAGEQFF. The CDR3 DNA is TGTGCCAGCAGCTCACCCCAGGGGGCGGGTGAGCAGTTCTTC.

The chain links TRBV11-2 to TRBJ2-7; the D gene is possibly TRBD2 (5 bases). The V and J ends lost 0 bases and 1 base respectively, with 10 bases between them. From germline, CDR1 is SGHAT and CDR2 FQNNGV. The CDR3 is 15 amino acids. The DNA of the CDR3 is TGTGCCAGCAGCTTAGAAAGGTCGGGGTCCTACGAGCAGTACTTC. Residues: CASSLERSGSYEQYF.